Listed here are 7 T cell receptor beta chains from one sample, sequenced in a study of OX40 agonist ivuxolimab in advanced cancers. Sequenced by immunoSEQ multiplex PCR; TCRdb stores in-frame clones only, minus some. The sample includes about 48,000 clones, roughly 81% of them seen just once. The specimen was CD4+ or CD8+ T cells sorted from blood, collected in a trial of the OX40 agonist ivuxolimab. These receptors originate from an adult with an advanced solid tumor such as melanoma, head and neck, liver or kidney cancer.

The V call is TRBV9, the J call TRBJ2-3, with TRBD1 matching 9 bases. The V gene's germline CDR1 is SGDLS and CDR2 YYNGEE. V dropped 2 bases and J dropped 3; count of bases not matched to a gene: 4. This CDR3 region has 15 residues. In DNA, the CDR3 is TGTGCCAGCAGCGTGGGACAGGGTGGGACAGATACGCAGTATTTT. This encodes CASSVGQGGTDTQYF.

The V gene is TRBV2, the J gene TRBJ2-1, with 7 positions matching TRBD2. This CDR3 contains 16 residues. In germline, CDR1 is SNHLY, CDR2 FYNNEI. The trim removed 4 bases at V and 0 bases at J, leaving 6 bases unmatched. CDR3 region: CASSGAGTSSYNEQFF. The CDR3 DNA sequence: TGTGCCAGCAGTGGAGCGGGAACAAGCTCCTACAATGAGCAGTTCTTC.

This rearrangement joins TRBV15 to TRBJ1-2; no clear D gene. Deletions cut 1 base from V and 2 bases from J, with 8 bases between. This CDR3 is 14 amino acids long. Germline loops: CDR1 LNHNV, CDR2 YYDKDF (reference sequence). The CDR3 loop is CATSRGNGNYGYTF. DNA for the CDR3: TGTGCCACCAGCAGAGGGAACGGGAACTATGGCTACACCTTC.

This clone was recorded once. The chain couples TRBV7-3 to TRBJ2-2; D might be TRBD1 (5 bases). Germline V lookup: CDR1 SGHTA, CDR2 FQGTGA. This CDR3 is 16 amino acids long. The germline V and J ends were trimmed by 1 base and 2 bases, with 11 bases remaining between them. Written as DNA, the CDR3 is TGTGCCAGCAGCTTAAACGCTCAGGGTAACACCGGGGAGCTGTTTTTT. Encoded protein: CASSLNAQGNTGELFF.

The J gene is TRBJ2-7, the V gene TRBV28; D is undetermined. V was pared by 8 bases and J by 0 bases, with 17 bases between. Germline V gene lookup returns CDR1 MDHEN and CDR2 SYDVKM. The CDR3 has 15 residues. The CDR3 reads CASRLQPLSSYEQYF. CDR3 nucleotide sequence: TGTGCCAGCCGCCTACAGCCCTTAAGCTCCTACGAGCAGTACTTC.

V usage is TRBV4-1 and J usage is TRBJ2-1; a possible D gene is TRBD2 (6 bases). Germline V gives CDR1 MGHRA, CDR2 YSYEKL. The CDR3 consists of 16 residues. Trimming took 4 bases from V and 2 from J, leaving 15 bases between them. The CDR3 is CASSPQGDSTYNEQFF. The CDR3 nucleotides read TGCGCCAGCAGCCCGCAAGGGGACTCCACCTACAATGAGCAGTTCTTC.

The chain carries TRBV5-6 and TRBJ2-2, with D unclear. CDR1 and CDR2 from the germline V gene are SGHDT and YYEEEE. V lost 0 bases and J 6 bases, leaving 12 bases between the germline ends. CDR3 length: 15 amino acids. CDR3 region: CASSLEEIGAGELFF. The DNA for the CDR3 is TGTGCCAGCAGCTTGGAGGAGATCGGAGCCGGGGAGCTGTTTTTT. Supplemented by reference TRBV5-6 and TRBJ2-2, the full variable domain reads DAGVTQSPTHLIKTRGQQVTLRCSPKSGHDTVSWYQQALGQGPQFIFQYYEEEERQRGNFPDRFSGHQFPNYSSELNVNALLLGDSALYLCASSLEEIGAGELFFGEGSRLTVL.